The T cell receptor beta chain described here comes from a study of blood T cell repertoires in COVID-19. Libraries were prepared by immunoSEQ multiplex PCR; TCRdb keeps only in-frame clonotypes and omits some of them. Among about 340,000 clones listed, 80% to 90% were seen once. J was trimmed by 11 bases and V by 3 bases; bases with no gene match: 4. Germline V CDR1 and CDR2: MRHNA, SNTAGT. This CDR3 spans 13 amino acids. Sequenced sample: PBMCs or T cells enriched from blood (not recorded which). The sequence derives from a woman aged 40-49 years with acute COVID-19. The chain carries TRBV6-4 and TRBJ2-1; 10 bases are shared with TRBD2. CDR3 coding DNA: TGTGCCAGCAGTGAGGCTAGCGGGAGTAAGCAGTTCTTC. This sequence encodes CASSEASGSKQFF.